The clone carrying this T cell receptor (beta chain) has only a few counts. The data belong to a study of CD8 T cells in Susac syndrome. CDR3 size: 15 residues. Germline CDR1 is KGHSH and CDR2 is LQKENI. Trimming cost V 6 bases and J 3 bases; bases outside gene matches: 7. With random hexamers, reverse transcription was performed on about 0.45 to 1 ug of RNA. TCR beta CDR3 was amplified by immunoSEQ covering 54 Vbeta and 13 Jbeta. TCRdb redid the calling of the immunoSEQ multiplex PCR reads with MiXCR, one entry per CDR3 protein. The sample includes about 440,000 distinct CDR3 sequences, around 85% of them seen just once. Sequencing targeted TCR beta in blood CD8+ and CD4+ T cells. The multiple sclerosis control group comprised treatment-naive patients with stable or active relapsing-remitting disease. Negative isolation was used for CD8+ and CD4+ T cells and FACS enrichment for TEMRA cells.

The clonotype was recovered from a human donor with multiple sclerosis. The gene calls are TRBV18 and TRBJ2-5; 10 bases agree with TRBD2. Sequences were obtained from CD8+ T cells from PBMCs. The CDR3, as DNA: TGTGCCAGCTCGGACGGACTAGCGGCCGAAGAGACCCAGTACTTC. It codes for CASSDGLAAEETQYF.